This TCR beta chain originates from a study of T cell responses to AZD1222 COVID-19 vaccine. Study details: Analyses pooled second doses at about 4 or about 12 weeks.

Per the germline V gene, CDR1 is LNHNV and CDR2 is YYDKDF (reference sequence). This CDR3 is 14 amino acids long. The ends were cut back, 5 bases at V and 9 bases at J, with 17 bases in the middle. Assay used: immunoSEQ multiplex PCR; TCRdb lists only in-frame clones, some missing. This table holds under 70,000 clones, about 90% found once. The table lists this clone with a count of one. Antigen: not known. Whole-study findings and limits: Clonal diversity may have been underestimated in mostly white British donors. Scientists sampled the repertoires only once the peak T cell response had passed. Spike-specific TCRs gained breadth and depth after people received two AZD1222 doses.

Specimen: peripheral blood, collected on day 0 of AZD1222 vaccination. The chain recombines TRBV15 with TRBJ1-5; the D gene is possibly TRBD1 (6 bases). The source is an adult in good health. As DNA, the CDR3 is TGTGCCACCAGCGGACCGAGTGGAGGGGGGCCCCAGCATTTT. Translation gives CATSGPSGGGPQHF.